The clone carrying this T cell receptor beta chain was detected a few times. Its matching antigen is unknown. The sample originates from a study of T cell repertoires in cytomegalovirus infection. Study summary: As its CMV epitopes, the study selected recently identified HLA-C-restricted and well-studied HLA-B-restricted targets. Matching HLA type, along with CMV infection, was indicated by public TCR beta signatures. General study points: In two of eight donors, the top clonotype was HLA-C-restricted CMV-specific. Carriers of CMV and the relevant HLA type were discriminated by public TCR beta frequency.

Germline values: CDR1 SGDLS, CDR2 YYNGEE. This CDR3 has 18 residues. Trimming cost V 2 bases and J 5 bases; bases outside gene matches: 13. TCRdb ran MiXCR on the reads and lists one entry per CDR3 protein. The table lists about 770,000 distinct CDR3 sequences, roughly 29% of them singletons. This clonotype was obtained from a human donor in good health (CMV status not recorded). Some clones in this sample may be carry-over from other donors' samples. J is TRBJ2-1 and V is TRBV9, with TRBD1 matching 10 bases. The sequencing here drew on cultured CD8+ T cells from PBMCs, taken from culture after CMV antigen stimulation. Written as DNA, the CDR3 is TGTGCCAGCAGCGTCAACCTGGAGGGGGGACAGGGGAACAATGAGCAGTTCTTC. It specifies CASSVNLEGGQGNNEQFF.